The rows below give T cell receptor beta chains drawn from one sample of a study of blood T cell repertoires in COVID-19. Only in-frame clones appear in the TCRdb table, and some are missing; sequencing was by immunoSEQ multiplex PCR. The repertoire holds about 330,000 clones, with approximately 84% as singletons. Sequenced sample: PBMCs or T cells enriched from blood (not recorded which). Receptors were obtained from a woman aged 18-29 years who had recovered from COVID-19. The conserved cysteine and the conserved F or W are not part of the CDR3 here.

V	CDR3
TRBV15	ATSRQGTSATSTDTQY
TRBV28	ASSLRGIGGQGQF
TRBV15	ATSRNRGQEKLF
TRBV12-3/TRBV12-4	ASSLGEVEAF
TRBV21-1	ASSSPAGQGESAYEQY
TRBV30	AWSVPDRASYEQY
TRBV29-1	SVDGTGVGYGYT
TRBV3-1/TRBV3-2	ASSQGNSGIYGYT
TRBV5-1	ASSQGQASSYNSPLH
TRBV4-1	ASSLGLVGIQPQH
TRBV27	ASRSSGDTSYEQY
TRBV11-2	ASSPSGQATYEQY
TRBV10-3	ATTGQGGEKLF
TRBV2	ASREQGAENEKLF
TRBV9	ASTPRDSYGYT
TRBV10-3	AISPRVLQEGGELF
TRBV24-1	ATPLRVTEAF
TRBV10-3	AISVLWLGSDSTSPANYGYT
TRBV7-7	ASSSGLAGAISYEQY
TRBV25-1	ASRARTGSYGYT
TRBV6-6	ASSYWDREIGSPLH
TRBV19	ASSVGGSNQPQH
TRBV30	AWRLADRDLGEQF
TRBV7-3	ASSLGGYTGELF
TRBV4-1	ASSWTGAEQY
TRBV7-3	ASSLSAGSGTEAF
TRBV7-9	ASSLAGLAGGDTQY